This T cell receptor beta chain came from a study of blood T cell repertoires in COVID-19. V gave up 5 bases and J gave up 1 base, with 14 bases separating them. This CDR3 region has 15 residues. Germline V gene lookup returns CDR1 MNHEY and CDR2 SMNVEV (reference sequence). Clones were read by immunoSEQ multiplex PCR, and TCRdb kept only the in-frame ones, dropping some. This table holds about 220,000 clones, 70% to 85% found once. The chain couples TRBV27 to TRBJ1-1; a possible D gene is TRBD1 (6 bases). This sequence originates from a woman aged 40 to 50 with acute COVID-19. Material: PBMCs or T cells enriched from blood (not recorded which). CDR3 bases: TGTGCCAGCAGTACCCAGGGGAAGTGGAACACTGAAGCTTTCTTT. Residues: CASSTQGKWNTEAFF.